The following is a T cell receptor (beta chain) sequence with its context. Each donor's blood draw was ten milliliters of peripheral blood. This CDR3 has 16 residues. Germline CDR1 reads SGHRS; CDR2 reads YFSETQ. Trimming took off 3 bases at V and 0 bases at J, with 13 bases between the two ends. Sample-barcoded 5' priming and a J-beta primer mix drove a second PCR of 7 to 11 cycles. TCRdb re-derived calls from the 5' RACE reads in MiXCR, one entry per CDR3 protein. Here the sample spans hundreds of thousands of distinct CDR3 sequences, more than 45% being singletons. These data belong to a study of blood T cells in healthy people across ages.

The sequenced material came from blood. This receptor was taken from a woman older than 75 in good health. The chain links TRBV5-1 to TRBJ2-1; D is perhaps TRBD1 or TRBD2 (6 bases each). The CDR3 DNA is TGCGCCAGCAGCTACGACGGGGGCAGCTCCTACAATGAGCAGTTCTTC. Protein product: CASSYDGGSSYNEQFF.